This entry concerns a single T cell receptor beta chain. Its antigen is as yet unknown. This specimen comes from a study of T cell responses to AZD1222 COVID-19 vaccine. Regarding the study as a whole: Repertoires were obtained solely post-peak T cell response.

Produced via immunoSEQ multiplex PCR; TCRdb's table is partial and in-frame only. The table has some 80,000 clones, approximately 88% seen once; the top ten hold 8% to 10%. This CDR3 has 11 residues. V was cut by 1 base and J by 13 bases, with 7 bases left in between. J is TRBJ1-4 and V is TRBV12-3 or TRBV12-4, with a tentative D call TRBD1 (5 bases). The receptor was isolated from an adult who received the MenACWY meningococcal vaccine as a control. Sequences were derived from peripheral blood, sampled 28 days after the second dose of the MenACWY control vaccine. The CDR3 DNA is TGTGCCAGCAGTTTAGGACAGATACTGTTTTTT. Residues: CASSLGQILFF.